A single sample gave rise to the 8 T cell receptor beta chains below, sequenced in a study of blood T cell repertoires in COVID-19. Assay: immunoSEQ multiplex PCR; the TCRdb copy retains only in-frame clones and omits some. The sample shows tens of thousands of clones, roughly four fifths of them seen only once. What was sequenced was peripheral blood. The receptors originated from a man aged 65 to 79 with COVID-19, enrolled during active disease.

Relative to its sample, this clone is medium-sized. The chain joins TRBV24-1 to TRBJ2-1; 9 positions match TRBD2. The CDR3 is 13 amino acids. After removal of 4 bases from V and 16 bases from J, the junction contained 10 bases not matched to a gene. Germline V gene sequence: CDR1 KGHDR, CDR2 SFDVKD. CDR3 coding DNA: TGTGCCACCAGTGACTCACCGGGACTAGCTCATTTCTTC. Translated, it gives CATSDSPGLAHFF.

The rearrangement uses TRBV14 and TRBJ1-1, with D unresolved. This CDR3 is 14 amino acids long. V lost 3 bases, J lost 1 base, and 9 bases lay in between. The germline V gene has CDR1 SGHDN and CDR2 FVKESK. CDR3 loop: CASSQTGKNTEAFF. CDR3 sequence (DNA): TGTGCCAGCAGCCAGACGGGTAAGAACACTGAAGCTTTCTTT.

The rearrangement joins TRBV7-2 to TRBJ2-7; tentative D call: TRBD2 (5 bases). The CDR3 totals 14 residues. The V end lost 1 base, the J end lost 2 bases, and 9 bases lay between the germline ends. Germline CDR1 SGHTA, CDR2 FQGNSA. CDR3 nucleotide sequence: TGTGCCAGCAGCTTAGGGTCCGGGGCCTACGAGCAGTACTTC. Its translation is CASSLGSGAYEQYF.

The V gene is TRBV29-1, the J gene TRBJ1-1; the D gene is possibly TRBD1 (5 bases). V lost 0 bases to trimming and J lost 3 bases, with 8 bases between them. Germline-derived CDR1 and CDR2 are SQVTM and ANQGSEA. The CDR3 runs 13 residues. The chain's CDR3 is CSVEDGAHTEAFF. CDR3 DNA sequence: TGCAGCGTTGAAGATGGGGCACACACTGAAGCTTTCTTT. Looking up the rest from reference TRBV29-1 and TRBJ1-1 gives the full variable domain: SAVISQKPSRDICQRGTSLTIQCQVDSQVTMMFWYRQQPGQSLTLIATANQGSEATYESGFVIDKFPISRPNLTFSTLTVSNMSPEDSSIYLCSVEDGAHTEAFFGQGTRLTVV.

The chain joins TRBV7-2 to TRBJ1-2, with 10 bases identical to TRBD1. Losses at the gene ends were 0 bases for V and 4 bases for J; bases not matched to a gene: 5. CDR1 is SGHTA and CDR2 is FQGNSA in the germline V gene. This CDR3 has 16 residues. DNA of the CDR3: TGTGCCAGCAGCTTAGCACTGACAGGGGGCGGCTATGGCTACACCTTC. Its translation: CASSLALTGGGYGYTF.

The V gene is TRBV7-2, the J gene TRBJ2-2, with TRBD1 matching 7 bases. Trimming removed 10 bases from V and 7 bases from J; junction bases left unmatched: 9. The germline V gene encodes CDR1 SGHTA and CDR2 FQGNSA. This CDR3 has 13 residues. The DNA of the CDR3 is TGTGCCACTACTAGGGGGCGAGGCGGGGAGCTGTTTTTT. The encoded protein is CATTRGRGGELFF.

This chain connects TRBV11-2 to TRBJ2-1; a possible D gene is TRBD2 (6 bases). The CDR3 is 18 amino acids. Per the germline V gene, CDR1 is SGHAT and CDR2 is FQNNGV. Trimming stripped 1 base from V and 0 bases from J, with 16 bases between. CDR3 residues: CASSLGHKSTSSYNEQFF. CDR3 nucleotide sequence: TGTGCCAGCAGCTTAGGGCACAAATCGACTAGCTCCTACAATGAGCAGTTCTTC. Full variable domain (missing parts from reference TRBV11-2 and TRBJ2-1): EAGVAQSPRYKIIEKRQSVAFWCNPISGHATLYWYQQILGQGPKLLIQFQNNGVVDDSQLPKDRFSAERLKGVDSTLKIQPAKLEDSAVYLCASSLGHKSTSSYNEQFFGPGTRLTVL.

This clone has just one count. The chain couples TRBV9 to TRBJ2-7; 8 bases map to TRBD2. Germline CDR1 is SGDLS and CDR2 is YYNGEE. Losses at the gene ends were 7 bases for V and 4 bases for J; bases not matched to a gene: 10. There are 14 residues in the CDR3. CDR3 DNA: TGTGCCAGCTCTCGGCGGGAGGAACCATACGAGCAGTACTTC. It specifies CASSRREEPYEQYF.